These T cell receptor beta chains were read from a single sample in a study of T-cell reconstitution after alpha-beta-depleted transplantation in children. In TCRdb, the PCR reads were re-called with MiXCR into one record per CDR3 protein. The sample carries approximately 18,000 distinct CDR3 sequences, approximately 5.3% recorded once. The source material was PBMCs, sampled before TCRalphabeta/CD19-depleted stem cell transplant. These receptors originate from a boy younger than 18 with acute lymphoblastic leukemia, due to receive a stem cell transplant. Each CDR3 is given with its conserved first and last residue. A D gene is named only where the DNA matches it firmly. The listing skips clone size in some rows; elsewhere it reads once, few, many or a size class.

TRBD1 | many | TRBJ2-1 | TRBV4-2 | CASSPRQGAKDEQFF | TGTGCCAGCAGCCCTAGACAGGGAGCGAAGGATGAGCAGTTCTTC
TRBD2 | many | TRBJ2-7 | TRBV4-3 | CASSPLGTSSSYEQYF | TGCGCCAGCAGCCCACTTGGGACTAGCTCTTCCTACGAGCAGTACTTC
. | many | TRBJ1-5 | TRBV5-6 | CASSRWTVSNQPQHF | TGTGCCAGCAGCCGATGGACGGTTAGCAATCAGCCCCAGCATTTT
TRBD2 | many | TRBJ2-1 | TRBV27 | CASSRLAGGSGNEQFF | TGTGCCAGCAGTAGACTAGCGGGAGGGTCCGGCAATGAGCAGTTCTTC
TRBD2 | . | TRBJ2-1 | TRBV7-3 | CASRGGLAGGIYNEQFF | TGTGCCAGCAGGGGGGGACTAGCGGGAGGAATCTACAATGAGCAGTTCTTC
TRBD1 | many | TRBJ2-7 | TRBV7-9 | CASSGDRGGEQYF | TGTGCCAGCAGCGGCGACAGGGGCGGGGAGCAGTACTTC
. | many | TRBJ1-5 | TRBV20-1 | CSARDFSGRGNQPQHF | TGCAGTGCTAGAGATTTCAGCGGGAGGGGCAATCAGCCCCAGCATTTT
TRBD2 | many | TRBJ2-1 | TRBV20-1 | CSAPTSGGTSSYNEQFF | TGCAGTGCCCCGACTAGCGGGGGGACGAGCTCCTACAATGAGCAGTTCTTC
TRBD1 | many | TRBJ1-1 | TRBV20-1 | CSARDSRGLRTEAFF | TGCAGTGCTAGAGATAGCAGGGGGTTACGCACTGAAGCTTTCTTT
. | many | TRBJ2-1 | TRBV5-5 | CASSLGSAEYNEQFF | TGTGCCAGCAGCTTGGGATCCGCGGAATACAATGAGCAGTTCTTC
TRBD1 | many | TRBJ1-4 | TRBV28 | CASSLTGTANEKLFF | TGTGCCAGCAGTCTAACCGGGACAGCTAATGAAAAACTGTTTTTT
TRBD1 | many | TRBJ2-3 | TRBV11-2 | CASSLEGQGFTDTQYF | TGTGCCAGCAGCTTAGAGGGACAGGGTTTCACAGATACGCAGTATTTT
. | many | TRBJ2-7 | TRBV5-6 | CASSLLEVPSYEQYF | TGTGCCAGCAGCTTGTTAGAAGTTCCTTCCTACGAGCAGTACTTC
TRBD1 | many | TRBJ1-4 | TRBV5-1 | CASSLQGARQEKLFF | TGCGCCAGCAGCCTACAGGGGGCGAGACAAGAAAAACTGTTTTTT
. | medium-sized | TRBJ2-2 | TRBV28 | CASSLLDHTGELFF | TGTGCCAGCAGTTTGTTGGACCACACCGGGGAGCTGTTTTTT
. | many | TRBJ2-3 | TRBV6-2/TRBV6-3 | CASSSRLSPNVRSSQYF | TGTGCCAGCAGTTCCCGACTGAGCCCGAACGTTAGGTCGTCGCAGTATTTT
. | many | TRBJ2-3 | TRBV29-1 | CSVEASRPDTQYF | TGCAGCGTTGAAGCTAGCCGGCCAGATACGCAGTATTTT
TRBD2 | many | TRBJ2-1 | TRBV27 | CASVGTSGTRSFSYNEQFF | TGTGCCAGCGTAGGGACTAGCGGCACTCGATCGTTCTCCTACAATGAGCAGTTCTTC
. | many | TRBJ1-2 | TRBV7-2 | CASSSQALPYGYTF | TGTGCCAGCAGCTCACAAGCGCTTCCTTATGGCTACACCTTC
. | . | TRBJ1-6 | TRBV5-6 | CAMSPVDGYSPLHF | TGTGCCATGAGCCCCGTGGACGGGTATTCACCCCTCCACTTT
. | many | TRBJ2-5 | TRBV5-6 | CASSFRGEHYQETQYF | TGTGCCAGCAGCTTTAGGGGGGAGCACTACCAAGAGACCCAGTACTTC
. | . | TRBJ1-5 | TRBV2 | CASSEGFGNQPQHF | TGTGCCAGCAGTGAAGGGTTCGGGAACCAGCCCCAGCATTTT
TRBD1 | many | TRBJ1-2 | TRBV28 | CASSWIDGQGDTF | TGTGCCAGCAGTTGGATTGACGGACAGGGCGACACCTTC
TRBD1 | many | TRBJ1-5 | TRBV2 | CASRPDRGGNQPQHF | TGTGCCAGCAGGCCAGACAGGGGTGGGAATCAGCCCCAGCATTTT